Shown below are 8 T cell receptor beta chains from a single sample sequenced in a study of control samples from healthy donors and cancer patients. The assay was immunoSEQ multiplex PCR, and TCRdb's table has in-frame clones only and misses some. The repertoire has around 200,000 clones, 90% to 95% of them found once; the top ten carry approximately 1.4%. The sequencing sample was made of blood. Source of these receptors: a woman in her 30s in good health.

The chain has TRBV6-1 and TRBJ1-5; no definite D call. V was shortened by 1 base and J by 3 bases, with 7 bases between the two germline ends. This CDR3 has 14 amino acids. Germline V gene sequence: CDR1 MNHNS, CDR2 SASEGT. CDR3 region: CASSEVSPNQPQHF. Written as DNA, the CDR3 is TGTGCCAGCAGTGAAGTCAGTCCCAATCAGCCCCAGCATTTT.

This rearrangement joins TRBV27 to TRBJ2-5, with a tentative D call TRBD1 (6 bases). The V end was cut by 6 bases, the J end by 1 base, with 9 bases between. CDR1 and CDR2 from the germline V gene are MNHEY and SMNVEV (reference sequence). This CDR3 has 13 residues. CDR3 coding DNA: TGTGCCAGCAGGGGACATCTCCAAGAGACCCAGTACTTC. It encodes CASRGHLQETQYF.

V and J are TRBV12-3 or TRBV12-4 and TRBJ2-1; TRBD2 is a possible D gene (5 bases). The CDR3 runs to 12 residues. The V gene lost 6 bases and the J gene lost 5 bases, with 8 bases spanning the gap. The CDR3 is CASSRGNNEQFF. The CDR3 coding sequence is TGTGCCAGCAGCCGGGGTAACAATGAGCAGTTCTTC.

The table lists this clone with a count of one. The chain uses TRBV4-2 and TRBJ2-5; TRBD2 matches 10 bases. The germline gives CDR1 LGHNA, CDR2 YNFKEQ. J lost 5 bases, V lost 1 base, and 4 bases had no gene match. CDR3 length: 15 amino acids. The CDR3 reads CASSQGTSGTETQYF. The CDR3 DNA sequence: TGTGCCAGCAGCCAAGGCACTAGCGGGACGGAGACCCAGTACTTC.

The rearrangement links TRBV2 to TRBJ2-7; 7 bases are shared with TRBD1. CDR3 size: 13 residues. The ends lost 6 bases at V and 5 bases at J; junction bases unmatched: 7. Germline loops: CDR1 SNHLY, CDR2 FYNNEI. DNA of the CDR3: TGTGCCAGCAGCGCAGGGGGTGCAGACGAGCAGTACTTC. Its translation is CASSAGGADEQYF.

This chain uses TRBV27 with TRBJ2-6; perhaps TRBD1 as D (6 bases). The germline gives CDR1 MNHEY, CDR2 SMNVEV (reference sequence). V was trimmed by 5 bases and J by 2 bases, leaving 16 bases between them. This CDR3 is 17 amino acids long. The CDR3 coding sequence is TGTGCCAGCAGTCCAACCCGCGACAGGCCTGGGGCCAACGTCCTGACTTTC. It specifies CASSPTRDRPGANVLTF.

The chain has TRBV9 and TRBJ1-6; D not resolved. CDR3 size: 15 residues. Trimming removed 0 bases at V and 0 bases at J, with 4 bases between. The germline V gene has CDR1 SGDLS and CDR2 YYNGEE. CDR3 DNA: TGTGCCAGCAGCGTAGACAGCTCCTATAATTCACCCCTCCACTTT. This translates into CASSVDSSYNSPLHF.

This chain links TRBV7-9 with TRBJ2-1; TRBD2 aligns across 8 bases. The CDR3 is made up of 15 amino acids. The J segment lost 8 bases and the V segment lost 2 bases, leaving 8 bases of the junction unmatched. The germline gives CDR1 SEHNR, CDR2 FQNEAQ (reference sequence). As DNA, the CDR3 is TGTGCCAGCAGCTTAATCAGCGGGAGTCTATATGAGCAGTTCTTC. This sequence encodes CASSLISGSLYEQFF.